What follows are 31 T cell receptor beta chains derived from one specimen sequenced in a study of blood T cell repertoires in COVID-19. TCRdb's copy holds only in-frame clones and misses some; the assay was immunoSEQ multiplex PCR. The table lists roughly 110,000 clones, 75% to 85% of them singletons. Sequenced material: peripheral blood. The receptor source for this set is a human donor in a cohort sampled during active COVID-19.

The chain combines TRBV5-1 with TRBJ1-4; no reliable D call. From germline, CDR1 is SGHRS and CDR2 YFSETQ. This CDR3 is 15 amino acids long. V shed 4 bases and J shed 7 bases, with 17 bases lying between them. CDR3 in DNA: TGCGCCAGCAGCGGCGCTTTGAACCCGGGTGAAAAACTGTTTTTT. As protein: CASSGALNPGEKLFF.

The CDR3 region has the DNA TGCAGCGTTGGGGTACAGCGGGAGATATCCTACGAGCAGTACTTC. Protein sequence: CSVGVQREISYEQYF. The V call is TRBV29-1, the J call TRBJ2-7, with TRBD2 identical over 8 bases. The trim removed 4 bases at V and 1 base at J, leaving 9 bases unmatched. Germline CDR1 reads SQVTM; CDR2 reads ANQGSEA. The CDR3 runs to 15 residues.

The V gene is TRBV9, the J gene TRBJ1-2; possibly TRBD1 for D (6 bases). The V end was cut by 3 bases, the J end by 4 bases, with 16 bases between. CDR1 is SGDLS, CDR2 YYNGEE, per germline. The CDR3 length is 15 residues. CDR3 sequence reads: CASSDHPQGTYGYTF. In nucleotides, the CDR3 is TGTGCCAGCAGCGATCACCCACAGGGAACCTATGGCTACACCTTC.

The genes are TRBV29-1 and TRBJ2-7; 9 bases agree with TRBD2. J gave up 2 bases and V 2 bases, and 4 bases lay outside the gene matches. The germline CDR1 and CDR2 sequences are SQVTM and ANQGSEA. CDR3 length: 14 residues. In DNA, the CDR3 is TGCAGCGTTGAAAGGCTAGCGGGAACCTACGAGCAGTACTTC. Amino acid sequence: CSVERLAGTYEQYF.

In DNA, the CDR3 is TGTGCCAGCAGCCAACAGGACATTTCACCCCTCCACTTT. Protein: CASSQQDISPLHF. The rearrangement links TRBV4-2 to TRBJ1-6, with D possibly matching TRBD1 (5 bases). Germline V gives CDR1 LGHNA, CDR2 YNFKEQ. Trimming took 2 bases from V and 9 from J, leaving 8 bases between them. The CDR3 contains 13 residues.

The rearrangement joins TRBV7-8 to TRBJ1-5; the D gene is possibly TRBD1 (6 bases). The CDR3 covers 17 residues. Deletions cut 1 base from V and 0 bases from J, with 13 bases between. CDR1 is SGHVS, CDR2 FQNEAQ, per germline. The CDR3 DNA sequence: TGTGCCAGCAGCTTAGAGGGGGGGAGTTATAGCAATCAGCCCCAGCATTTT. This sequence encodes CASSLEGGSYSNQPQHF.

The rearrangement uses TRBV27 and TRBJ2-6, with TRBD1 identical over 9 bases. V lost 5 bases to trimming and J lost 0 bases; unmatched junction nucleotides: 2. The germline CDR1 and CDR2 sequences are MNHEY and SMNVEV (reference sequence). The CDR3 loop spans 16 amino acids. The DNA for the CDR3 is TGTGCCAGCAGTCCGGACAGGGGCTCTGGGGCCAACGTCCTGACTTTC. As protein: CASSPDRGSGANVLTF.

The chain links TRBV28 to TRBJ1-6; 7 positions agree with TRBD1. Germline loops: CDR1 MDHEN, CDR2 SYDVKM. Unmatched junction bases numbered 0, after V lost 9 bases and J lost 4 bases. The CDR3 is made up of 12 amino acids. CDR3 nucleotide sequence: TGTGCCAGACAGGGGTATAATTCACCCCTCCACTTT. Its translation: CARQGYNSPLHF.

In nucleotides, the CDR3 is TGTGCCAGTAGTACACGACAGGTCGTGACTGAAGCTTTCTTT. Amino acids: CASSTRQVVTEAFF. J is TRBJ1-1 and V is TRBV19; perhaps TRBD1 as D (6 bases). The germline gives CDR1 LNHDA, CDR2 SQIVND (reference sequence). Trimming left V 4 bases short and J 5 bases short, with 14 bases between. The length of the CDR3 is 14 residues.

The chain employs TRBV19 and TRBJ2-7; 9 nucleotides match TRBD2. The CDR3 is 16 amino acids. V was pared by 4 bases and J by 3 bases, with 10 bases of the junction left unmatched. The germline CDR1 and CDR2 sequences are LNHDA and SQIVND (reference sequence). The CDR3 DNA is TGTGCCAGTAGTAAAAACCCAAGCGGGAGGATCTACGAGCAGTACTTC. This translates into CASSKNPSGRIYEQYF.

This clone was seen a handful of times. V is TRBV24-1 and J is TRBJ2-7; tentative D call: TRBD1 (6 bases). Germline V lookup: CDR1 KGHDR, CDR2 SFDVKD. The CDR3 length is 16 residues. The V end lost 5 bases, the J end lost 5 bases, and 21 bases lay between the germline ends. CDR3 DNA: TGTGCCACCAGTGGATTACCCACAGGGAAGAACGACGAGCAGTACTTC. It translates to CATSGLPTGKNDEQYF.

The chain employs TRBV3-1 (or the pseudogene TRBV3-2) and TRBJ1-1; D call uncertain. CDR1 and CDR2 from the germline V gene are LGHDT and YNNKEL (reference sequence). The CDR3 contains 15 residues. Trimming stripped 0 bases from V and 5 bases from J, with 13 bases between. The CDR3 DNA reads as TGTGCCAGCAGCCAAGATGGGCGAGCAAGGACTGAAGCTTTCTTT. This translates into CASSQDGRARTEAFF.

The rearrangement joins TRBV30 to TRBJ2-7, with 9 bases that match TRBD1. The CDR3 totals 12 residues. Germline-derived CDR1 and CDR2 are GTSNPN and SVGIG (reference sequence). Trimming cost V 8 bases and J 6 bases; bases outside gene matches: 8. CDR3 nucleotides: TGTGCCGGGGGACAGGGCTTTCTCGAGCAGTACTTC. Its protein product is CAGGQGFLEQYF.

V is TRBV19 and J is TRBJ1-2; D perhaps matches TRBD1 (5 bases). V was shortened by 5 bases and J by 2 bases, with 6 bases between the two germline ends. CDR3 length: 12 residues. Germline loops: CDR1 LNHDA, CDR2 SQIVND (reference sequence). Here the CDR3 DNA reads TGTGCCAGTAGTGGGGCGAACTATGGCTACACCTTC. This encodes CASSGANYGYTF.

The chain recombines TRBV7-3 with TRBJ1-6; 10 positions match TRBD1. This CDR3 is 14 amino acids long. Germline trimming cut 3 bases from V and 8 bases from J; bases unmatched to any gene: 1. Germline CDR1 and CDR2: SGHTA and FQGTGA. CDR3 sequence reads: CASSLGQGYSPLHF. CDR3 in DNA: TGTGCCAGCAGCTTGGGACAGGGGTATTCACCCCTCCACTTT. Together with reference TRBV7-3 and TRBJ1-6, the CDR3 gives the full variable domain: GAGVSQTPSNKVTEKGKYVELRCDPISGHTALYWYRQSLGQGPEFLIYFQGTGAADDSGLPNDRFFAVRPEGSVSTLKIQRTERGDSAVYLCASSLGQGYSPLHFGNGTRLTVT.

This clone was seen only a few times. The rearrangement links TRBV19 to TRBJ1-2; possibly TRBD1 for D (6 bases). V was trimmed by 7 bases and J by 4 bases, leaving 19 bases between them. This CDR3 comprises 15 residues. CDR1 and CDR2 from the germline V gene are LNHDA and SQIVND (reference sequence). CDR3 in amino acids: CASTVRHREGYGYTF. The CDR3 nucleotides read TGTGCCAGTACCGTGAGACACAGGGAAGGCTATGGCTACACCTTC.

V and J are TRBV7-2 and TRBJ1-2; a weak D match, TRBD1 (5 bases). Trimming pared 2 bases from V and 2 bases from J, leaving 15 bases between. The length of the CDR3 is 16 residues. Germline CDR1 and CDR2: SGHTA and FQGNSA. For the CDR3, the DNA is TGTGCCAGCAGCTTACCTATCCAGGGATTAAACTATGGCTACACCTTC. It is translated as CASSLPIQGLNYGYTF.

The V and J genes are TRBV11-1 and TRBJ2-7; a weak D match, TRBD1 (6 bases). V dropped 3 bases and J dropped 3 bases, with 9 bases sitting between them. This CDR3 is built from 13 residues. CDR1 is SGHAT and CDR2 is FQDESV in the germline V gene (reference sequence). The CDR3 sequence: CASSLGAVYEQYF. DNA for the CDR3: TGTGCCAGCAGCTTGGGGGCCGTCTACGAGCAGTACTTC.

The V and J genes are TRBV28 and TRBJ2-7, with TRBD2 matching 12 bases. J was trimmed by 2 bases and V by 2 bases; bases with no gene match: 7. Germline V gene lookup returns CDR1 MDHEN and CDR2 SYDVKM. The CDR3 is made up of 17 amino acids. The CDR3 here is CASSLDTSGRPTYEQYF. CDR3 coding DNA: TGTGCCAGCAGTTTAGATACTAGCGGGAGGCCAACCTACGAGCAGTACTTC.

This clone was counted between two and nine times. J is TRBJ2-2 and V is TRBV9, with D possibly being TRBD2 (6 bases). The CDR3 length is 16 residues. The germline V and J ends were trimmed by 0 bases and 2 bases, with 11 bases remaining between them. The germline CDR1 and CDR2 sequences are SGDLS and YYNGEE. CDR3 sequence reads: CASSVVGGVNTGELFF. The DNA for the CDR3 is TGTGCCAGCAGCGTAGTAGGCGGGGTAAACACCGGGGAGCTGTTTTTT.

Here the CDR3 DNA reads TGTGCCAGCAGCTTAATTCCGTCAGGGGGCGAGGGCACTGAAGCTTTCTTT. Translated, it gives CASSLIPSGGEGTEAFF. The rearrangement uses TRBV7-9 and TRBJ1-1; 8 bases align to TRBD1. In germline, CDR1 is SEHNR, CDR2 FQNEAQ (reference sequence). The trim removed 2 bases at V and 4 bases at J, leaving 12 bases unmatched. The CDR3 extends over 17 amino acids.

V usage is TRBV6-5 and J usage is TRBJ1-1; no definite D call. Germline CDR1 and CDR2: MNHEY and SVGAGI. This CDR3 is 15 amino acids long. The V end was cut by 7 bases, the J end by 2 bases, with 17 bases between. CDR3 nucleotides: TGTGCCAGCATAAACATAGGGAGCTTAAACACTGAAGCTTTCTTT. It specifies CASINIGSLNTEAFF.

This clone was seen more than once but under ten times. This chain connects TRBV3-1 (or the pseudogene TRBV3-2) to TRBJ1-1; D is unclear. The CDR3 length is 13 residues. The V end lost 1 base, the J end lost 8 bases, and 11 bases lay between the germline ends. Germline assignment: CDR1 LGHDT and CDR2 YNNKEL (reference sequence). The CDR3 DNA sequence: TGTGCCAGCAGCCAAGGGGGAGTACAAGAAGCTTTCTTT. Protein: CASSQGGVQEAFF.

This chain uses TRBV5-5 with TRBJ2-7; TRBD2 matches at 9 bases. Trimming at V came to 0 bases and at J to 4 bases, leaving 14 bases not matched to a gene. The germline gives CDR1 SGHKS, CDR2 YYEKEE (reference sequence). The CDR3 covers 18 residues. CDR3 DNA sequence: TGTGCCAGCAGCTTGGTGACGGCTGTAGCGGGAGCGGTGTACGAGCAGTACTTC. Its protein is CASSLVTAVAGAVYEQYF.

This clone came up a few times. The V and J genes are TRBV5-6 and TRBJ2-5; unclear D gene. Germline lookup yields CDR1 SGHDT and CDR2 YYEEEE. CDR3 length: 13 amino acids. V was shortened by 0 bases and J by 4 bases, with 7 bases between the two germline ends. The CDR3 reads CASSLGHRETQYF. The CDR3 region has the DNA TGTGCCAGCAGCTTGGGACACCGAGAGACCCAGTACTTC.

This chain connects TRBV5-1 to TRBJ2-1; the match to TRBD2 covers 11 bases. Per the germline V gene, CDR1 is SGHRS and CDR2 is YFSETQ. This CDR3 region has 14 residues. J was trimmed by 6 bases and V by 4 bases; bases with no gene match: 3. The DNA of the CDR3 is TGCGCCAGCAGCAACGGGACTAGCGGCAATGAGCAGTTCTTC. This encodes CASSNGTSGNEQFF.

CDR3 bases: TGTGCCAGCAGCTTATGGCGGGAGGGCCGGTACGAGCAGTACTTC. Translating gives CASSLWREGRYEQYF. The chain joins TRBV7-6 to TRBJ2-7, with 9 bases lining up with TRBD2. The trim removed 2 bases at V and 4 bases at J, leaving 6 bases unmatched. The germline gives CDR1 SGHVS, CDR2 FNYEAQ. The CDR3 runs to 15 residues.

The J gene is TRBJ2-7, the V gene TRBV7-6; D may be TRBD1 (6 bases). Trimming pared 7 bases from V and 0 bases from J, leaving 10 bases between. The CDR3 consists of 13 residues. Germline V gives CDR1 SGHVS, CDR2 FNYEAQ. Written as DNA, the CDR3 is TGTGCCAGCACAGACAGGACCTCCTACGAGCAGTACTTC. Translating gives CASTDRTSYEQYF.

The chain carries TRBV19 and TRBJ1-4, with a possible D match to TRBD1 (6 bases). This CDR3 spans 14 amino acids. Trimming stripped 1 base from V and 7 bases from J, with 10 bases between. Germline assignment: CDR1 LNHDA and CDR2 SQIVND (reference sequence). The DNA of the CDR3 is TGTGCCAGTAGTATAGGGACAGTTGGTGAAAAACTGTTTTTT. Protein product: CASSIGTVGEKLFF. Using reference TRBV19 and TRBJ1-4 for the parts outside the CDR3, the full variable domain is DGGITQSPKYLFRKEGQNVTLSCEQNLNHDAMYWYRQDPGQGLRLIYYSQIVNDFQKGDIAEGYSVSREKKESFPLTVTSAQKNPTAFYLCASSIGTVGEKLFFGSGTQLSVL.

This clone was detected only a few times. The chain links TRBV18 to TRBJ2-7; D call uncertain. The V gene lost 3 bases and the J gene lost 7 bases, with 10 bases spanning the gap. The CDR3 extends over 12 amino acids. CDR1 KGHSH and CDR2 LQKENI come from the germline V gene. The CDR3 sequence: CASSPGLPEQYF. DNA of the CDR3: TGTGCCAGCTCACCGGGCCTCCCGGAGCAGTACTTC.

The V and J genes are TRBV19 and TRBJ2-7; tentative D call: TRBD2 (6 bases). Trimming removed 7 bases at V and 0 bases at J, with 16 bases between. This CDR3 has 15 amino acids. Germline-derived CDR1 and CDR2 are LNHDA and SQIVND (reference sequence). The CDR3 protein is CASTPWGVYSYEQYF. CDR3 nucleotides: TGTGCCAGTACCCCCTGGGGGGTCTACTCCTACGAGCAGTACTTC.